This T cell receptor beta chain was documented in a study of cytotoxic CD8 clonotypes in ibrutinib-treated CLL. The germline V gene encodes CDR1 SQVTM and CDR2 ANQGSEA. V lost 5 bases and J lost 6, with 10 bases in between. The CDR3 sequence is 11 residues long. Comments on this clone: Its antigen is currently unknown.

Depth targeted 1 in 200,000 to 1 in 1 million T cells, averaging about 9.2x coverage per clonotype. TCRdb's copy holds only in-frame clones and misses some; the assay was immunoSEQ multiplex PCR. The sample lists about 140,000 clones, 80% seen once, with 6.5% to 8% in the top ten. General study results and limits: Once treatment began, public clonotypes, which were uncommon, contracted or stayed stable.

The TCR sequence derives from a human donor with chronic lymphocytic leukemia. The sample here was PBMCs, taken after 36 months of ibrutinib treatment. The chain recombines TRBV29-1 with TRBJ1-1, with D hard to call. DNA for the CDR3: TGCAGCGTTCAGAGTGGGGCTGAAGCTTTCTTT. Translation gives CSVQSGAEAFF.